The sequence of this T cell receptor beta chain was determined in a study of long-term antiretroviral therapy in people with HIV. Study-wide results and caveats: Across all time points, the repertoire was dominated by clones that expanded before ART.

Trimming took 2 bases from V and 1 from J; bases not matched to a gene: 6. The CDR3 is 16 residues long. CDR1 and CDR2 (germline): SGHDT, YYEEEE. Details on this clone: What it binds is unknown.

With survey level as its setting, the immunoSEQ assay was v3.0. Here immunoSEQ multiplex PCR was the method, and the copy in TCRdb shows in-frame clones only, minus some. This table has over 25,000 clones, roughly 96% appearing once. The V and J genes are TRBV5-6 and TRBJ2-3; 8 bases line up with TRBD1. This sequence originates from a man in his thirties or forties with HIV. The sample in question was unsorted PBMCs, obtained roughly 6.4 years after starting antiretroviral therapy. Written as DNA, the CDR3 is TGTGCCAGCAGCTTAGGTGGGGGACAGGGCACAGATACGCAGTATTTT. Its translation is CASSLGGGQGTDTQYF.